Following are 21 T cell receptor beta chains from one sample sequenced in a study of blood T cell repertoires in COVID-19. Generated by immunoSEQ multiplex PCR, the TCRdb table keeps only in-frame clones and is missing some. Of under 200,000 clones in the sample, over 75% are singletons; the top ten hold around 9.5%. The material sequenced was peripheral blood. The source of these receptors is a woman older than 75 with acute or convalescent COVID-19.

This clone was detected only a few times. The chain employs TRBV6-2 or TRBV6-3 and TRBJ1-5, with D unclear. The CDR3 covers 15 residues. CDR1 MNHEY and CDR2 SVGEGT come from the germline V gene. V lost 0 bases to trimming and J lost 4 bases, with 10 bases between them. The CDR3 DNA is TGTGCCAGCAGTTACTCTCCGTCCGCGAATCAGCCCCAGCATTTT. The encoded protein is CASSYSPSANQPQHF.

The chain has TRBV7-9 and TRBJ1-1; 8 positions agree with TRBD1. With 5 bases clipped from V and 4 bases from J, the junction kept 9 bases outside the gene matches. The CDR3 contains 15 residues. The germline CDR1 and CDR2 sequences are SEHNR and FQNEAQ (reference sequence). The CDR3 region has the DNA TGTGCCAGCAGCCCACTAACGACAGGGGCCACTGAAGCTTTCTTT. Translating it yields CASSPLTTGATEAFF.

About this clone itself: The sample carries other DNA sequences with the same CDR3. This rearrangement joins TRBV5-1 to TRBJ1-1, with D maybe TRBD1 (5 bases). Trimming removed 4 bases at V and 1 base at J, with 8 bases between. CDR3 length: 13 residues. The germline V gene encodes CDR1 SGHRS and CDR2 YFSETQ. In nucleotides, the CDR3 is TGCGCCAGCAGCCGGCAGGGGAACACTGAAGCTTTCTTT. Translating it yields CASSRQGNTEAFF.

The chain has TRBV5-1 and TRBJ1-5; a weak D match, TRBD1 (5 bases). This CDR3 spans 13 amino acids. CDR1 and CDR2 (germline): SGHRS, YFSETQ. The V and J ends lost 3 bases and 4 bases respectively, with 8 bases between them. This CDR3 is CASSWEGNQPQHF. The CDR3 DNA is TGCGCCAGCAGCTGGGAGGGGAATCAGCCCCAGCATTTT.

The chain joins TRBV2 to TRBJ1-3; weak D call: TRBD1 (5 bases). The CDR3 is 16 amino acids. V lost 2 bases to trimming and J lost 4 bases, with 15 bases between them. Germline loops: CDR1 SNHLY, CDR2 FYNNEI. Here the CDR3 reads CASSEKVAGLGNTIYF. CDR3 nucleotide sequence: TGTGCCAGCAGTGAAAAAGTAGCAGGGTTAGGAAACACCATATATTTT.

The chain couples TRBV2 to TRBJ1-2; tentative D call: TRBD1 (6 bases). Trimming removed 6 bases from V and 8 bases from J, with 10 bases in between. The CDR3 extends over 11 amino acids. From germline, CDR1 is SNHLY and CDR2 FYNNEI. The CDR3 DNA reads TGTGCCAGCAGGAACAGGGCCGGCTACACCTTC. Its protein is CASRNRAGYTF.

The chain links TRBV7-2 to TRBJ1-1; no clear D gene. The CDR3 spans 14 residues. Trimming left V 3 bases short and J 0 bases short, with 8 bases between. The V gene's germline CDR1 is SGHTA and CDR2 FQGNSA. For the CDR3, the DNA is TGTGCCAGCAGCTTCGCAGGATTGAACACTGAAGCTTTCTTT. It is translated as CASSFAGLNTEAFF.

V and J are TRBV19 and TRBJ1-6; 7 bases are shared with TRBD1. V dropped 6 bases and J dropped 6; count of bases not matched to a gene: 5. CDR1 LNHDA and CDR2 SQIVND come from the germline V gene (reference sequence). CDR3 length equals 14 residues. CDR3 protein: CASSLTGSNSPLHF. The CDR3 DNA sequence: TGTGCCAGTAGCTTGACAGGGAGTAATTCACCCCTCCACTTT.

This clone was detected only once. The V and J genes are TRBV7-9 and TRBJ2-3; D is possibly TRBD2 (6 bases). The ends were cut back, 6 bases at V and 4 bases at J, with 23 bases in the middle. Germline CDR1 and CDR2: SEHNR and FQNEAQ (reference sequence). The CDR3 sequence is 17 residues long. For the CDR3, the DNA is TGTGCCAGCAGTACCCAGGAGGGCGCGGGCACCGCAGATACGCAGTATTTT. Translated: CASSTQEGAGTADTQYF.

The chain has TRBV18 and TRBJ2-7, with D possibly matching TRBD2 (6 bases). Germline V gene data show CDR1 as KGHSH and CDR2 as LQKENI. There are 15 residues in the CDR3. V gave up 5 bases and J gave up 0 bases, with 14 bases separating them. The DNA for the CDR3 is TGTGCCAGCTCAGAACTAGCTGCTAGCTCCTACGAGCAGTACTTC. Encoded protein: CASSELAASSYEQYF.

The CDR3 sequence: CASSLEELSGYEWTEAFF. The CDR3 nucleotides read TGTGCCAGCAGCTTAGAAGAATTATCAGGGTATGAGTGGACTGAAGCTTTCTTT. The chain combines TRBV11-3 with TRBJ1-1; D is possibly TRBD1 (5 bases). Trimming took 0 bases from V and 5 from J, leaving 22 bases between them. The CDR3 covers 18 residues. Germline V gene data show CDR1 as SGHNT and CDR2 as YENEEA. Together with reference TRBV11-3 and TRBJ1-1, the CDR3 gives the full variable domain: EAGVVQSPRYKIIEKKQPVAFWCNPISGHNTLYWYLQNLGQGPELLIRYENEEAVDDSQLPKDRFSAERLKGVDSTLKIQPAELGDSAVYLCASSLEELSGYEWTEAFFGQGTRLTVV.

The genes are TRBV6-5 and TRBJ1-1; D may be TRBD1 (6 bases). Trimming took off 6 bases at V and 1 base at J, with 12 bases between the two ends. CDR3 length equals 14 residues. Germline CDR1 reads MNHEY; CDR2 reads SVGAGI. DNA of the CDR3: TGTGCCAGCAGGAGCCCGGACAGGAACACTGAAGCTTTCTTT. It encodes CASRSPDRNTEAFF.

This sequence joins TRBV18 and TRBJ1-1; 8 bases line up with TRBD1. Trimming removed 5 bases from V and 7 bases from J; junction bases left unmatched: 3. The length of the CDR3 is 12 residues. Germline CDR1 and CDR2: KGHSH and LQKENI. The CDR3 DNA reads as TGTGCCAGCTCAGTTGACAGGGGTGAAGCTTTCTTT. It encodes CASSVDRGEAFF.

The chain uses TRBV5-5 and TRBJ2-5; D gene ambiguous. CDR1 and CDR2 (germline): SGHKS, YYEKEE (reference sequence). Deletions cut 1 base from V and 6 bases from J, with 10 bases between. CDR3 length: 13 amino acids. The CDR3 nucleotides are TGTGCCAGCAGCTTGAGAGTTCTGCAGACCCAGTACTTC. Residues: CASSLRVLQTQYF.

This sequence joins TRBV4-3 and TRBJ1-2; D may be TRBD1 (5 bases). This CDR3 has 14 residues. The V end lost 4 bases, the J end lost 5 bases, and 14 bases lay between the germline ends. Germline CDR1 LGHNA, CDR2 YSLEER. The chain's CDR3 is CASSLDQGPYGYTF. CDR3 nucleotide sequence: TGCGCCAGCAGCCTAGACCAGGGTCCATATGGCTACACCTTC.

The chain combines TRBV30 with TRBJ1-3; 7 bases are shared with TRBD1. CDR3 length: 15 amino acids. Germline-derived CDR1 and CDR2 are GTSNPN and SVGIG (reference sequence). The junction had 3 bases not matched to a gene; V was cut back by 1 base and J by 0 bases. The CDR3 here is CAWSGDSFSGNTIYF. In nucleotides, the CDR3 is TGTGCCTGGAGTGGGGACAGCTTCTCTGGAAACACCATATATTTT.

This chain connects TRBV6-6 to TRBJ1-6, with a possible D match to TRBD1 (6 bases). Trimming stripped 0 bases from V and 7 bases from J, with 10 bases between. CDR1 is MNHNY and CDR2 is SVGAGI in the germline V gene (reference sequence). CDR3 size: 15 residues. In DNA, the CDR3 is TGTGCCAGCAGTTACTCGGGCGGGGGCAATTCACCCCTCCACTTT. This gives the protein CASSYSGGGNSPLHF.

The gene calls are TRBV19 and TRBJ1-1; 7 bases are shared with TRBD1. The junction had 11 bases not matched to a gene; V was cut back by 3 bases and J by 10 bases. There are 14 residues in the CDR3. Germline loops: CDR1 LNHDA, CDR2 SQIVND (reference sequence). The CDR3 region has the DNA TGTGCCAGTAGTATCCCGACAGGGTCAGTGGGAGCTTTCTTT. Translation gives CASSIPTGSVGAFF.

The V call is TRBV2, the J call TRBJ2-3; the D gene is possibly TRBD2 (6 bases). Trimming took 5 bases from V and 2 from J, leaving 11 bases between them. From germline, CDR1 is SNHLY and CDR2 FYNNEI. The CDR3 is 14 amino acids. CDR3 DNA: TGTGCCAGCAGTTGGGGGGTCCACACAGATACGCAGTATTTT. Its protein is CASSWGVHTDTQYF.

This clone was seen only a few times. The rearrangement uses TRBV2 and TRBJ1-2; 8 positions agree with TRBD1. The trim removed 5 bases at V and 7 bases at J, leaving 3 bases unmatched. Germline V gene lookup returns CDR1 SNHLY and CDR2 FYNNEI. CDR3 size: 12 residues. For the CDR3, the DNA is TGTGCCAGCAGTACAGGGGGAAGTGGCTACACCTTC. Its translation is CASSTGGSGYTF.

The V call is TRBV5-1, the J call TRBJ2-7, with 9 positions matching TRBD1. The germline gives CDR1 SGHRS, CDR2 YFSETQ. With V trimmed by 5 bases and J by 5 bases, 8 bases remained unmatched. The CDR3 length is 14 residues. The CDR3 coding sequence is TGCGCCAGCAGTTCGGGACAGGGAACGGACGAGCAGTACTTC. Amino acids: CASSSGQGTDEQYF.